This TCR beta chain was captured by sequencing in a study of T cells in Graves' hyperthyroidism and ophthalmopathy. The sample holds one count of this clonotype. CDR1 LNHDA and CDR2 SQIVND come from the germline V gene (reference sequence). Between the trimmed V and J ends, which lost 0 bases and 0 bases, there was a span of 6 bases. The CDR3 is 16 residues long. RNA transcripts served as the template for amplifying TCR beta CDR3 regions. The HTBI primer set was used in a first-round RT-PCR of the TCR CDR3. TCRdb re-analysed the multiplex PCR reads in MiXCR, keeping a single row per CDR3 protein. The data hold over 700,000 distinct CDR3 sequences, with about 19% observed a single time.

This chain joins TRBV19 and TRBJ2-6; D is uncertain. The receptor was derived from a woman aged 45-65 years with Graves' hyperthyroidism that later progressed to Graves' ophthalmopathy. Sequenced sample: blood. CDR3 in amino acids: CASSIDKDSGANVLTF. CDR3 in DNA: TGTGCCAGTAGTATAGACAAGGACTCTGGGGCCAACGTCCTGACTTTC.